The 30 T cell receptor beta chains in this list originate from one sample, sequenced in a study of blood T cell repertoires in COVID-19. Method: immunoSEQ multiplex PCR; TCRdb's copy keeps in-frame clones and lacks some. The sample records 190,000 or so clones, around 89% being singletons. The sequenced material came from peripheral blood. The receptors derive from a man aged 45 to 65 with acute or convalescent COVID-19.

The chain links TRBV4-3 to TRBJ1-4, with D possibly being TRBD1 (5 bases). This CDR3 contains 15 residues. Trimming stripped 6 bases from V and 7 bases from J, with 18 bases between. Germline-derived CDR1 and CDR2 are LGHNA and YSLEER. The CDR3 nucleotides are TGCGCCAGCAGTCTAGAACGGGGGGGACGTGAAAAACTGTTTTTT. This codes for CASSLERGGREKLFF.

The CDR3 is CATWEGEETQYF. The CDR3 coding sequence is TGTGCCACCTGGGAAGGGGAAGAGACCCAGTACTTC. This chain uses TRBV10-3 with TRBJ2-5; a weak D match, TRBD1 (5 bases). Trimming removed 10 bases at V and 3 bases at J, with 12 bases between. This CDR3 comprises 12 residues. Germline CDR1 reads ENHRY; CDR2 reads SYGVKD.

This chain joins TRBV4-1 and TRBJ2-5; 8 nucleotides agree with TRBD1. Germline V gives CDR1 MGHRA, CDR2 YSYEKL. The V segment lost 3 bases and the J segment 4 bases; nucleotides outside the gene matches: 7. The CDR3 loop spans 15 amino acids. The CDR3 DNA follows: TGCGCCAGCAGCCATATGCCAGGGGGCAGAGAGACCCAGTACTTC. Translated, it gives CASSHMPGGRETQYF.

The chain couples TRBV5-8 to TRBJ2-7; the match to TRBD1 covers 10 bases. This CDR3 contains 16 residues. Germline loops: CDR1 SGHTS, CDR2 YDEGEE. Trimming took 4 bases from V and 2 from J; bases not matched to a gene: 9. The CDR3 loop reads CASSLGPGQGAYEQYV. CDR3 nucleotide sequence: TGTGCCAGCAGCCTTGGGCCTGGACAGGGGGCCTACGAGCAGTACGTC.

The rearrangement uses TRBV27 and TRBJ1-5, with D possibly TRBD1 on 5 matching bases. With 0 bases removed from V and 3 bases from J, the gap between germline ends came to 6 bases. This CDR3 has 14 residues. Germline CDR1 and CDR2: MNHEY and SMNVEV (reference sequence). The CDR3 here is CASSLSRVNQPQHF. CDR3 nucleotide sequence: TGTGCCAGCAGTTTATCCAGGGTCAATCAGCCCCAGCATTTT.

The rearrangement uses TRBV21-1 and TRBJ2-2; no check of the table's D call, TRBD1, against the DNA was made. TRBV21-1 is a pseudogene. This CDR3 region has 17 residues. CDR3 loop: CASSNPQGMVVCGELFF. The CDR3 bases are TGTGCCAGCAGCAACCCACAGGGAATGGTGGTCTGCGGGGAGCTGTTTTTT.

The chain uses TRBV28 and TRBJ1-1, with D hard to call. Trimming cost V 3 bases and J 0 bases, with 11 bases left between them. This CDR3 is 15 amino acids long. Germline V gene data show CDR1 as MDHEN and CDR2 as SYDVKM. CDR3 coding DNA: TGTGCCAGCAGTTTTCTTCACTCCATGAACACTGAAGCTTTCTTT. Translated, it gives CASSFLHSMNTEAFF.

V usage is TRBV19 and J usage is TRBJ1-5; possibly TRBD1 for D (5 bases). Germline CDR1 is LNHDA and CDR2 is SQIVND (reference sequence). V lost 10 bases and J lost 0, with 10 bases in between. The CDR3 has 13 amino acids. The CDR3 loop reads CATDSYSNQPQHF. CDR3 bases: TGTGCCACCGACAGTTATAGCAATCAGCCCCAGCATTTT.

The V and J genes are TRBV30 and TRBJ2-3; D is undetermined. Trimming took 4 bases from V and 2 from J, leaving 13 bases between them. This CDR3 comprises 14 residues. The germline V gene has CDR1 GTSNPN and CDR2 SVGIG (reference sequence). This CDR3 reads CAWNLDSPTDTQYF. The CDR3 nucleotides read TGTGCCTGGAATCTCGACTCACCCACAGATACGCAGTATTTT.

The chain couples TRBV27 to TRBJ2-7; 8 nucleotides line up with TRBD1. The ends lost 4 bases at V and 3 bases at J; junction bases unmatched: 11. The CDR3 length is 16 residues. CDR1 and CDR2 from the germline V gene are MNHEY and SMNVEV (reference sequence). The CDR3 DNA follows: TGTGCCAGCAGTTCTATACTCGGACAGGGCTACTACGAGCAGTACTTC. It specifies CASSSILGQGYYEQYF.

This chain uses TRBV6-1 with TRBJ1-2, with 7 bases lining up with TRBD1. The CDR3 consists of 15 residues. Germline V gives CDR1 MNHNS, CDR2 SASEGT. V was clipped by 3 bases and J by 1 base; unmatched bases: 5. The CDR3 region has the DNA TGTGCCAGCAGTGAGGAGGGGGCAGTTAACTATGGCTACACCTTC. Residues: CASSEEGAVNYGYTF.

The rearrangement joins TRBV7-6 to TRBJ1-2, with 8 bases that match TRBD1. This CDR3 is 15 amino acids long. V shed 1 base and J 8 bases; nucleotides not matched to a gene: 9. Germline V gives CDR1 SGHVS, CDR2 FNYEAQ. CDR3 nucleotide sequence: TGTGCCAGCAGCTTAGGGACGCAGGGGGCTCGCGGCTACACCTTC. Translated, it gives CASSLGTQGARGYTF.

This clone has just a few counts. V is TRBV5-1 and J is TRBJ1-5; TRBD1 agrees at 8 bases. CDR1 SGHRS and CDR2 YFSETQ come from the germline V gene. V gave up 3 bases and J gave up 5 bases; unmatched junction bases: 7. This CDR3 comprises 15 residues. CDR3 residues: CASSSGTGRDQPQHF. As DNA, the CDR3 is TGCGCCAGCAGCTCAGGGACAGGTCGAGATCAGCCCCAGCATTTT.

This sequence joins TRBV19 and TRBJ1-5, with 8 bases lining up with TRBD1. This CDR3 has 15 amino acids. Losses at the gene ends were 3 bases for V and 7 bases for J; bases not matched to a gene: 8. CDR1 and CDR2 (germline): LNHDA, SQIVND (reference sequence). CDR3 coding DNA: TGTGCCAGTAGTATCTCCAGGACAGGGCAGCAGCCCCAGCATTTT. Its translation is CASSISRTGQQPQHF.

The chain has TRBV19 and TRBJ1-5; D may be TRBD1 (6 bases). Trimming cost V 3 bases and J 5 bases, with 17 bases left between them. Germline CDR1 is LNHDA and CDR2 is SQIVND (reference sequence). The CDR3 sequence is 16 residues long. The CDR3 is CASSIGSTGLYQPQHF. CDR3 bases: TGTGCCAGTAGTATTGGATCGACAGGTCTCTATCAGCCCCAGCATTTT.

The chain recombines TRBV11-2 with TRBJ2-5; 7 nucleotides line up with TRBD1. After removal of 5 bases from V and 5 bases from J, the junction contained 5 bases not matched to a gene. The CDR3 totals 13 residues. Germline CDR1 SGHAT, CDR2 FQNNGV. The CDR3 DNA reads as TGTGCCAGCAGCCCGACAGGGTTTGAGACCCAGTACTTC. It specifies CASSPTGFETQYF.

The rearrangement joins TRBV7-2 to TRBJ1-6, with D perhaps matching TRBD1 (6 bases). Germline CDR1 SGHTA, CDR2 FQGNSA. CDR3 size: 16 residues. The ends were cut back, 1 base at V and 6 bases at J, with 13 bases in the middle. The CDR3 is CASSLGGGTINSPLHF. As DNA, the CDR3 is TGTGCCAGCAGCTTAGGGGGGGGGACAATTAATTCACCCCTCCACTTT.

The CDR3 sequence: CASSPLAGGPNEQFF. The CDR3 coding sequence is TGTGCCAGCAGTCCCCTAGCGGGGGGGCCTAATGAGCAGTTCTTC. This rearrangement joins TRBV6-2 or TRBV6-3 to TRBJ2-1; 12 bases line up with TRBD2. The V segment lost 5 bases and the J segment 7 bases; nucleotides outside the gene matches: 6. The CDR3 covers 15 residues. The V gene's germline CDR1 is MNHEY and CDR2 SVGEGT.

This clone has just a few counts. The rearrangement joins TRBV20-1 to TRBJ2-1; tentatively, D is TRBD1 (6 bases). This CDR3 is 11 amino acids long. Per the germline V gene, CDR1 is DFQATT and CDR2 is SNEGSKA (reference sequence). The V gene lost 4 bases and the J gene lost 12 bases, with 13 bases spanning the gap. The CDR3 sequence: CSATGQILQFF. The CDR3 DNA follows: TGCAGTGCTACCGGACAGATCTTGCAGTTCTTC.

V gene TRBV6-5 combines with J gene TRBJ1-5; TRBD1 might be the D (6 bases). Germline CDR1 and CDR2: MNHEY and SVGAGI. This CDR3 spans 14 amino acids. Between the trimmed V and J ends, which lost 2 bases and 7 bases, there was a span of 12 bases. Here the CDR3 DNA reads TGTGCCAGCAGTTACAGACAGGCAGGGCAGCCCCAGCATTTT. This sequence encodes CASSYRQAGQPQHF.

The chain uses TRBV28 and TRBJ1-6; 7 bases are a match to TRBD1. The V gene's germline CDR1 is MDHEN and CDR2 SYDVKM. The CDR3 is 17 amino acids. The V segment lost 6 bases and the J segment 4 bases; nucleotides outside the gene matches: 12. CDR3: CASSPPPTGIYNSPLHF. CDR3 bases: TGTGCCAGCAGCCCTCCTCCGACAGGGATTTATAATTCACCCCTCCACTTT. Together with reference TRBV28 and TRBJ1-6, the CDR3 gives the full variable domain: DVKVTQSSRYLVKRTGEKVFLECVQDMDHENMFWYRQDPGLGLRLIYFSYDVKMKEKGDIPEGYSVSREKKERFSLILESASTNQTSMYLCASSPPPTGIYNSPLHFGNGTRLTVT.

The chain has TRBV6-5 and TRBJ2-1; 9 bases are a match to TRBD1. With V trimmed by 7 bases and J by 4 bases, 5 bases remained unmatched. Germline values: CDR1 MNHEY, CDR2 SVGAGI. The CDR3 extends over 14 amino acids. The CDR3 protein is CASTGTGIYNEQFF. As DNA, the CDR3 is TGTGCCAGCACCGGGACAGGGATATACAATGAGCAGTTCTTC.

The CDR3 DNA is TGTGCCAGCAGTGAGGCACGGAACACTGAAGCTTTCTTT. As protein: CASSEARNTEAFF. V gene TRBV2 combines with J gene TRBJ1-1, with D unresolved. This CDR3 has 13 amino acids. Germline CDR1 reads SNHLY; CDR2 reads FYNNEI. V was clipped by 3 bases and J by 1 base, with 6 bases between them.

Notes on this clone: At the DNA level, this CDR3 is encoded by other sequences in the same sample as well. The V gene is TRBV5-1, the J gene TRBJ2-3; no clear D. Germline loops: CDR1 SGHRS, CDR2 YFSETQ. V was cut by 1 base and J by 1 base, with 7 bases left in between. There are 14 residues in the CDR3. CDR3 region: CASSLPSGTDTQYF. The CDR3 region has the DNA TGCGCCAGCAGCTTGCCGTCAGGCACAGATACGCAGTATTTT.

This chain joins TRBV5-4 and TRBJ2-5, with 9 bases that match TRBD1. The CDR3 sequence is 16 residues long. Germline CDR1 reads SGHNT; CDR2 reads YYREEE (reference sequence). J was trimmed by 5 bases and V by 4 bases; bases with no gene match: 12. For the CDR3, the DNA is TGTGCCAGCAGCAGACCCGGGACAGGGATACGGGAGACCCAGTACTTC. Translated: CASSRPGTGIRETQYF.

The chain joins TRBV4-1 to TRBJ2-1, with a tentative D call TRBD2 (5 bases). Between the trimmed V and J ends, which lost 0 bases and 6 bases, there was a span of 9 bases. The germline V gene encodes CDR1 MGHRA and CDR2 YSYEKL. The CDR3 sequence is 14 residues long. This CDR3 is CASSQERAVNEQFF. In DNA form, the CDR3 reads TGCGCCAGCAGCCAAGAGAGAGCGGTCAATGAGCAGTTCTTC.

The chain uses TRBV29-1 and TRBJ1-4; D is perhaps TRBD1 (5 bases). This CDR3 is 13 amino acids long. V was cut by 4 bases and J by 3 bases, with 9 bases left in between. Germline V CDR1 and CDR2: SQVTM, ANQGSEA. CDR3 in DNA: TGCAGCGTTGCAGGGTCGGCTAATGAAAAACTGTTTTTT. Translating gives CSVAGSANEKLFF.

V is TRBV29-1 and J is TRBJ1-5; D gene ambiguous. The CDR3 is 14 residues long. Germline V lookup: CDR1 SQVTM, CDR2 ANQGSEA. Between the trimmed V and J ends, which lost 3 bases and 4 bases, there was a span of 13 bases. The CDR3 here is CSVDRGLLNQPQHF. DNA of the CDR3: TGCAGCGTTGACCGCGGACTGTTAAATCAGCCCCAGCATTTT.

The chain is built from TRBV3-1 (or the pseudogene TRBV3-2) and TRBJ2-7, with 10 positions matching TRBD1. The CDR3 covers 15 residues. With 1 base clipped from V and 7 bases from J, the junction kept 7 bases outside the gene matches. Looked up from germline, CDR1 is LGHDT and CDR2 is YNNKEL (reference sequence). The CDR3 protein is CASSQGQGAFGEQYF. The CDR3 nucleotides read TGTGCCAGCAGCCAAGGACAGGGGGCCTTTGGAGAGCAGTACTTC.

The genes are TRBV6-1 and TRBJ1-5; no definite D call. CDR1 and CDR2 from the germline V gene are MNHNS and SASEGT. Trimming removed 1 base from V and 10 bases from J, with 14 bases in between. The CDR3 has 14 amino acids. This CDR3 is CASSEVGPGHPQHF. The CDR3 DNA sequence: TGTGCCAGCAGTGAAGTAGGCCCGGGTCACCCCCAGCATTTT.